Below are 20 T cell receptor beta chains sequenced from a single sample in a study of T cells after yellow fever vaccination. TCRdb itself ran the 5' RACE reads through MiXCR, one entry per CDR3 protein. The sample includes about 340,000 distinct CDR3 sequences, around 13% of them seen just once. The specimen was CD4+ T cells sorted from PBMCs, collected 15 days after the yellow fever booster vaccination. Receptor source: a man between 18 and 29 years old who received the YFV17D yellow fever vaccine.

This clonotype was detected ten times or more. The chain carries TRBV7-2 and TRBJ1-2; D is unclear. The ends were cut back, 2 bases at V and 2 bases at J, with 9 bases in the middle. The CDR3 length is 14 residues. Germline CDR1 reads SGHTA; CDR2 reads FQGNSA. The DNA for the CDR3 is TGTGCCAGCAGCTTAAGCGGCACAAACTATGGCTACACCTTC. Translation: CASSLSGTNYGYTF.

This clonotype was observed a handful of times. The chain employs TRBV6-2 or TRBV6-3 and TRBJ2-5; TRBD2 matches at 7 bases. This CDR3 has 14 residues. The V gene's germline CDR1 is MNHEY and CDR2 SVGEGT. V dropped 6 bases and J dropped 5; count of bases not matched to a gene: 9. CDR3 sequence (DNA): TGTGCCAGCAGCCCTCGGACTAGGGGCGAGACCCAGTACTTC. Translating it yields CASSPRTRGETQYF.

There are a few counts of this clonotype. The V gene is TRBV12-3 or TRBV12-4, the J gene TRBJ2-5; D is perhaps TRBD1 or TRBD2 (5 bases each). V was shortened by 3 bases and J by 2 bases, with 16 bases between the two germline ends. The CDR3 contains 16 residues. CDR3 sequence reads: CASSLGVGAAQETQYF. The CDR3 DNA is TGTGCCAGCAGTTTGGGGGTGGGAGCGGCGCAAGAGACCCAGTACTTC.

This clonotype turned up a few times. The chain couples TRBV7-2 to TRBJ1-1; 7 bases are shared with TRBD1. V was clipped by 5 bases and J by 1 base; unmatched bases: 13. This CDR3 comprises 17 residues. Germline V lookup: CDR1 SGHTA, CDR2 FQGNSA. CDR3 DNA sequence: TGTGCCAGCAGCCCTAGCACCCGGACAGGCAGGAACACTGAAGCTTTCTTT. Translated, it gives CASSPSTRTGRNTEAFF.

The chain carries TRBV7-2 and TRBJ2-5; D is ambiguous. The CDR3 is 14 residues long. Germline CDR1 reads SGHTA; CDR2 reads FQGNSA. V lost 5 bases, J lost 9 bases, and 19 bases lay in between. The CDR3 region is CASSPRAIGEAQYF. CDR3 bases: TGTGCCAGCAGCCCCCGGGCCATTGGGGAAGCCCAGTACTTC.

This clonotype was recorded a few times. The V call is TRBV7-8, the J call TRBJ1-1, with D uncertain. V was trimmed by 3 bases and J by 3 bases, leaving 8 bases between them. Per the germline V gene, CDR1 is SGHVS and CDR2 is FQNEAQ. The CDR3 loop spans 13 amino acids. For the CDR3, the DNA is TGTGCCAGCAGCTTCCAACTTCACACTGAAGCTTTCTTT. This gives the protein CASSFQLHTEAFF.

The chain joins TRBV28 to TRBJ1-4; D unresolved. The germline V gene encodes CDR1 MDHEN and CDR2 SYDVKM. The CDR3 loop spans 16 amino acids. V gave up 4 bases and J gave up 0 bases, with 12 bases separating them. The DNA for the CDR3 is TGTGCCAGCAGTTCGCACCAGACTACAACTAATGAAAAACTGTTTTTT. Protein: CASSSHQTTTNEKLFF.

The genes are TRBV21-1 and TRBJ1-1; the table's TRBD1 call for D was not verified on the DNA. TRBV21-1 is tagged as a pseudogene. CDR3 size: 17 residues. The CDR3 reads CASSTGQGAQMNTEAFF. In DNA form, the CDR3 reads TGTGCCAGCAGCACCGGACAAGGGGCGCAGATGAACACTGAAGCTTTCTTT.

The rearrangement joins TRBV5-6 to TRBJ2-3; 7 nucleotides line up with TRBD2. CDR1 SGHDT and CDR2 YYEEEE come from the germline V gene. The CDR3 is 17 residues long. Losses at the gene ends were 4 bases for V and 6 bases for J; bases not matched to a gene: 17. CDR3 bases: TGTGCCAGCAGCCAGAGACCTTGGACTAGGTCTCCGGATACGCAGTATTTT. Protein product: CASSQRPWTRSPDTQYF.

This clonotype was recorded a few times. The chain employs TRBV5-5 and TRBJ2-7, with D maybe TRBD2 (6 bases). CDR1 SGHKS and CDR2 YYEKEE come from the germline V gene (reference sequence). The ends were cut back, 5 bases at V and 2 bases at J, with 8 bases in the middle. The CDR3 length is 12 residues. The CDR3 DNA is TGTGCCAGCAGGCGGGGAGCCTACGAGCAGTACTTC. Encoded protein: CASRRGAYEQYF.

This clonotype has a handful of counts. The V and J genes are TRBV24-1 and TRBJ1-5; 7 bases are a match to TRBD1. The CDR3 is 15 amino acids. The germline gives CDR1 KGHDR, CDR2 SFDVKD. V lost 4 bases to trimming and J lost 4 bases; unmatched junction nucleotides: 6. The CDR3 sequence is CATSDKGAANQPQHF. The CDR3 region has the DNA TGTGCCACCAGTGACAAGGGGGCGGCTAATCAGCCCCAGCATTTT.

The V gene is TRBV12-3 or TRBV12-4, the J gene TRBJ2-1; no definite D call. The V and J ends lost 0 bases and 3 bases respectively, with 6 bases between them. The CDR3 spans 14 residues. This chain's CDR3 is CASSLAVLYNEQFF. Written as DNA, the CDR3 is TGTGCCAGCAGTTTAGCGGTTCTCTACAATGAGCAGTTCTTC.

This clonotype has just a few counts. The rearrangement uses TRBV5-1 and TRBJ2-3, with TRBD1 as a possible D gene (5 bases). From germline, CDR1 is SGHRS and CDR2 YFSETQ. Deletions cut 0 bases from V and 0 bases from J, with 17 bases between. CDR3 length: 18 amino acids. CDR3 residues: CASSLAPQGTASTDTQYF. DNA for the CDR3: TGCGCCAGCAGCTTGGCCCCCCAGGGCACGGCTAGCACAGATACGCAGTATTTT.

This clonotype was found a few times. V usage is TRBV20-1 and J usage is TRBJ1-1; D is uncertain. Trimming shortened V by 6 bases and J by 0 bases, and 11 bases separated the two germline ends. The germline V gene has CDR1 DFQATT and CDR2 SNEGSKA (reference sequence). This CDR3 has 13 amino acids. CDR3 bases: TGCAGTGCCCACAAACACGTGAACACTGAAGCTTTCTTT. Protein: CSAHKHVNTEAFF.

Note on this clonotype: The DNA is left out, because the CDR3 cannot be placed on it with certainty; the CDR3 is given as TCRdb lists it. The genes are TRBV5-1 and TRBJ1-3. The CDR3 sequence runs 13 residues, both termini included. Germline assignment: CDR1 SGHRS and CDR2 YFSETQ. CDR3 region: CASSSTLGNTIYF.

The rearrangement links TRBV15 to TRBJ2-3; 10 bases align to TRBD2. Germline V lookup: CDR1 LNHNV, CDR2 YYDKDF (reference sequence). The CDR3 consists of 15 residues. Germline trimming cut 5 bases from V and 6 bases from J; bases unmatched to any gene: 8. The CDR3, as DNA: TGTGCCACCAGCCGAGGGACTAGCGTTTATGATACGCAGTATTTT. This codes for CATSRGTSVYDTQYF.

This clonotype appeared a few times. V is TRBV24-1 and J is TRBJ2-4; D is undetermined. The CDR3 loop spans 14 amino acids. Germline CDR1 KGHDR, CDR2 SFDVKD. V was shortened by 4 bases and J by 0 bases, with 6 bases between the two germline ends. DNA for the CDR3: TGTGCCACCAGTGACTCCAGAGCCAAAAACATTCAGTACTTC. It encodes CATSDSRAKNIQYF.

This clonotype was seen repeatedly, ten times or more. CDR3 DNA sequence: TGCAGCGTTGAACGCGGGGCGGAAAACTATGGCTACACCTTC. The encoded protein is CSVERGAENYGYTF. The chain carries TRBV29-1 and TRBJ1-2; D is perhaps TRBD1 (5 bases). Germline CDR1 and CDR2: SQVTM and ANQGSEA. Deletions cut 2 bases from V and 2 bases from J, with 12 bases between. There are 14 residues in the CDR3.

This chain joins TRBV6-2 or TRBV6-3 and TRBJ1-5; the match to TRBD1 covers 8 bases. This CDR3 comprises 14 residues. From germline, CDR1 is MNHEY and CDR2 SVGEGT. The V and J ends lost 6 bases and 5 bases, in that order; junction bases with no gene match: 6. DNA of the CDR3: TGTGCCAGCAGCCAGGGGGCTCATCATCAGCCCCAGCATTTT. This gives the protein CASSQGAHHQPQHF.

V usage is TRBV6-5 and J usage is TRBJ2-1; 12 bases fit TRBD2. This CDR3 has 16 amino acids. J lost 3 bases, V lost 6 bases, and 6 bases had no gene match. The germline V gene encodes CDR1 MNHEY and CDR2 SVGAGI. For the CDR3, the DNA is TGTGCCAGCAGAAGAGGACTAGCGGGGAACTACAATGAGCAGTTCTTC. Protein product: CASRRGLAGNYNEQFF.